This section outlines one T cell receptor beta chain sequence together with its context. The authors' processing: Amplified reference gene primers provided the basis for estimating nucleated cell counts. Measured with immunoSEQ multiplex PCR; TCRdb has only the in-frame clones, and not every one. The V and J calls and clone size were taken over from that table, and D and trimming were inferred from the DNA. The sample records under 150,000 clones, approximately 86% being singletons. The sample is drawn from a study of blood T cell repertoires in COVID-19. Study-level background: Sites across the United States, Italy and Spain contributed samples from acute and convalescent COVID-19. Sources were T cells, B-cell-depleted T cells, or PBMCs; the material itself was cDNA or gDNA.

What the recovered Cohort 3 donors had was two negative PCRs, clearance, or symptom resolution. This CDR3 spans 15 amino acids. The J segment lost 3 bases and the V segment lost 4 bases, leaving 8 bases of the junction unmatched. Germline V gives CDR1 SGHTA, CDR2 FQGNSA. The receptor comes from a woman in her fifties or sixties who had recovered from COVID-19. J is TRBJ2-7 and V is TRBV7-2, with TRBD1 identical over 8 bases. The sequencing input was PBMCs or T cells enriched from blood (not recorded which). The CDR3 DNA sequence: TGTGCCAGCAGCTCCTCAGGGGGCAAAAACTACGAGCAGTACTTC. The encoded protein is CASSSSGGKNYEQYF. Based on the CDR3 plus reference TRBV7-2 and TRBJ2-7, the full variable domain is GAGVSQSPSNKVTEKGKDVELRCDPISGHTALYWYRQSLGQGLEFLIYFQGNSAPDKSGLPSDRFSAERTGGSVSTLTIQRTQQEDSAVYLCASSSSGGKNYEQYFGPGTRLTVT.